This T cell receptor beta chain came from a study of cytomegalovirus exposure and HLA in healthy donors. The overall study: Earlier, 100 million to 130 million unique TCR beta sequences were recovered from about 200 million T cells by an analysis. Broader study findings: As a later analysis showed, a missense DCLRE1C variant was linked to trimming of TCR beta V- and J-genes. The study put 160 or so TCR beta chains on its list as cytomegalovirus-associated. TCR sequences were mostly rare, though some public TCRs occurred in many donors.

PCR amplification relied on 60 Vbeta primers (plus 13 Jbeta primers). Clones were sequenced by immunoSEQ multiplex PCR, and TCRdb holds only the in-frame ones, with some missing. The sample includes approximately 80,000 clones, 70% to 75% seen only once; the top ten take about 4.2%. CDR3 length equals 12 residues. Germline CDR1 is SEHNR and CDR2 is FQNEAQ (reference sequence). This clone turned up a few times. The antigen is undetermined. The germline gene is not matched at one end of the junction; a read error may be the cause. Sequencing input: PBMCs. The receptor comes from a man aged 55 to 70 in good health and CMV-seronegative. This chain links TRBV7-9 with TRBJ1-2; D perhaps matches TRBD1 (5 bases). CDR3 region: CSSMAGRYGYTF. For the CDR3, the DNA is TGTTCCAGCATGGCAGGGCGGTATGGCTACACCTTC.